A selection of T cell receptor beta chains follows, all from one sample in a study of CD8 T cells in Susac syndrome. TCRdb ran MiXCR on the immunoSEQ multiplex PCR reads and lists one entry per CDR3 protein. The sample contains around 220,000 distinct CDR3 sequences, 90% to 95% of which appear only once. The sample consisted of CD8+ T cells from PBMCs. The receptors shown here come from a human donor with multiple sclerosis. Both conserved end residues are part of each CDR3. A D gene is named only where the DNA matches it firmly. Clone size is given for some rows only: seen once, a few or many times, or a class if the clone is expanded.

d_call	v_call	clone_size	j_call	cdr3_nt	cdr3_aa
TRBD1	TRBV6-5	.	TRBJ1-2	TGTGCCAGCAGTTTGACCGGGACAGGGGGAGCGGGGGGCTACACCTTC	CASSLTGTGGAGGYTF
.	TRBV7-6	.	TRBJ2-3	TGTGCCAGTTCGGTGGGCGGGGGCCCAGATACGCAGTATTTT	CASSVGGGPDTQYF
.	TRBV4-2	.	TRBJ1-2	TGTGCCAGCAGCCAAGTCGAAGGCAGCTCCTATGGCTACACCTTC	CASSQVEGSSYGYTF
TRBD2	TRBV29-1	.	TRBJ2-1	TGCAGCGTTCGGACTAGCGGGAGCTCCTACAATGAGCAGTTCTTC	CSVRTSGSSYNEQFF
.	TRBV30	.	TRBJ2-5	TGTGCCTGGAGGACATTCGACTCTAACTCGGGAGAGACCCAGTACTTC	CAWRTFDSNSGETQYF
.	TRBV12-3/TRBV12-4	once	TRBJ2-7	TGTGCCAGCAGTTTAGCGACCCGGACAGCGGCCTACGAGCAGTACTTC	CASSLATRTAAYEQYF
TRBD1	TRBV4-2	.	TRBJ2-2	TGTGCCAGCAGCTTAGGGCGGCCGGACAGGTCGGACGGGGAGCTGTTTTTT	CASSLGRPDRSDGELFF
.	TRBV12-3/TRBV12-4	.	TRBJ1-4	TGTGCCAGCAGCAATACAGGGCGAAAGGATGAAAAACTGTTTTTT	CASSNTGRKDEKLFF
TRBD1	TRBV6-1	few	TRBJ1-2	TGTGCCAGCAGGCTACAGGGGGATGGCTACACCTTC	CASRLQGDGYTF
.	TRBV27	.	TRBJ1-5	TGTGCCAGCAGTTCCTCGGATGAAAGTCAGCCCCAGCATTTT	CASSSSDESQPQHF
TRBD2	TRBV7-2	once	TRBJ2-5	TGTGCCAGCAGCTCGCCGGGACTAGCGGCGGGGACCCAGTACTTC	CASSSPGLAAGTQYF
.	TRBV13	.	TRBJ2-7	TGTGCCAGCAGCCCCGATCCGCCGGGGGTAGGCTACTACGAGCAGTACTTC	CASSPDPPGVGYYEQYF
.	TRBV25-1	once	TRBJ2-7	TGTGCCAGCAGTGATCCCCTTCGCCACGAGCAGTACTTC	CASSDPLRHEQYF
TRBD1	TRBV30	.	TRBJ1-6	TGTGCCTGGAGCCAAGGGACAGCCGGTTCACCCCTCCACTTT	CAWSQGTAGSPLHF
TRBD2	TRBV10-3	.	TRBJ2-1	TGTGCCATCAGTAATAGCGGGAGCGATGAGCAGTTCTTC	CAISNSGSDEQFF
TRBD1	TRBV20-1	.	TRBJ1-1	TGCAGTGCTAGCCCCCCGGGACAGGGTGCTGAAGCTTTCTTT	CSASPPGQGAEAFF
.	TRBV29-1	.	TRBJ2-3	TGCAGCGTTGAAGGGCCCGTCAACCATAGCACAGATACGCAGTATTTT	CSVEGPVNHSTDTQYF
.	TRBV13	.	TRBJ2-7	TGTGCCAGCAGCTCCCCCGTATTGGGAACCTACGAGCAGTACTTC	CASSSPVLGTYEQYF
.	TRBV13	.	TRBJ1-2	TGTGCCAGCAGCCCGTCCCCCGGGGGGGACTATGGCTACACCTTC	CASSPSPGGDYGYTF
.	TRBV2	.	TRBJ1-2	TGTGCCAGCAGTGAGAACAGAAGCTATGGCTACACCTTC	CASSENRSYGYTF
.	TRBV30	.	TRBJ2-5	TGTGCCTGGAGTGTAGGGTCACTCCAAGAGACCCAGTACTTC	CAWSVGSLQETQYF
.	TRBV12-3/TRBV12-4	.	TRBJ2-7	TGTGCCAGCAGGGTGGACAGCTCCTACGAGCAGTACTTC	CASRVDSSYEQYF
TRBD1	TRBV27	.	TRBJ1-1	TGTGCCAGCACGGGACAGGGTACCTCTGAAGCTTTCTTT	CASTGQGTSEAFF
.	TRBV2	once	TRBJ2-2	TGTGCCAGCAGTGACGGGACCAACACCGGGGAGCTGTTTTTT	CASSDGTNTGELFF
TRBD1	TRBV7-2	.	TRBJ1-1	TGTGCCAGCAGCCAATGGGACAGCAGCATTGAAGCTTTCTTT	CASSQWDSSIEAFF
.	TRBV7-3	.	TRBJ2-2	TGTGCCAGCAGCCAGGGGTTAGGGGACACCGGGGAGCTGTTTTTT	CASSQGLGDTGELFF